The entry that follows covers one TCR beta chain sequence. What it binds is not known. Treatment here: some 19 received Ad26.COV2.S at low or high dose, single or two shots; roughly 5 received placebo; per-sample allocation not given. Samples came from day 63 after the first vaccine or placebo injection. An adult donor aged 18-55 years was enrolled in Boston. Ad26 vector vaccine expressed Wuhan-strain SARS-CoV-2 spike. The sample originates from a study of Ad26.COV2.S vaccination and SARS-CoV-2 variants. On the study more broadly: In the study, Ad26.COV2.S was injected intramuscularly once, or twice 56 days apart.

The CDR3 contains 13 residues. Trimming took 4 bases from V and 8 from J; bases not matched to a gene: 5. The germline gives CDR1 SEHNR, CDR2 FQNEAQ (reference sequence). Notes on the study in general: Compared with placebo recipients, vaccine recipients had higher spike-specific TCR breadth.

The repertoire was sequenced with immunoSEQ multiplex PCR; TCRdb's copy has only in-frame clones and lacks some. The sample has about 420,000 clones; 70% to 90% are singletons. The chain joins TRBV7-9 to TRBJ1-2; 9 bases agree with TRBD1. The material sequenced was peripheral blood, taken in a trial of Ad26.COV2.S vaccine versus placebo. This clonotype was obtained from a person aged 18-60 years who received the Ad26.COV2.S COVID-19 vaccine or a placebo. This CDR3 reads CASSSRDRDGYTF. Here the CDR3 DNA reads TGTGCCAGCAGCTCCCGGGACAGGGACGGCTACACCTTC.